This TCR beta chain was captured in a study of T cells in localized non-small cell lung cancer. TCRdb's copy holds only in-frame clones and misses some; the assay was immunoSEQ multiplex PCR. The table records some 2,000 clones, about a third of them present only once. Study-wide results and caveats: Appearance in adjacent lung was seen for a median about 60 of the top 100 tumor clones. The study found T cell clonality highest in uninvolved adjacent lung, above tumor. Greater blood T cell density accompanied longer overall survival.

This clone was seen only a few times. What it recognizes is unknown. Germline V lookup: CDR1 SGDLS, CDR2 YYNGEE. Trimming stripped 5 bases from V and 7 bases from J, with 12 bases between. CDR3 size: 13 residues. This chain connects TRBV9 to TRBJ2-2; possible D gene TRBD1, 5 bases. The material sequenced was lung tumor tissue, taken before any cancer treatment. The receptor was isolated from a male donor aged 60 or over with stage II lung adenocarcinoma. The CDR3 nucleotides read TGTGCCAGCAGTAAGGACGGACACGGGGAGCTGTTTTTT. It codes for CASSKDGHGELFF.